The clone carrying this TCR beta chain was detected a few times. The data stem from a study of cytomegalovirus exposure and HLA in healthy donors. The primer mix had 60 Vbeta and 13 Jbeta primers. TCRdb keeps only in-frame clones here, not all; method: immunoSEQ multiplex PCR. This table holds around 150,000 clones, approximately 64% found once. Germline V gene data show CDR1 as KGHSY and CDR2 as FQNENV. V was clipped by 2 bases and J by 8 bases; unmatched bases: 8. This CDR3 has 14 residues. The J gene is TRBJ1-2, the V gene TRBV16; TRBD1 matches 7 bases. The sequencing sample was made of PBMCs. The receptor was isolated from a woman aged 40 to 49 in good health and CMV-seronegative. The CDR3 bases are TGTGCCAGCAGCCAACCAGGGACAGTGGGGGGCTACACCTTC. Protein: CASSQPGTVGGYTF.